This TCR beta chain derives from a study of shared clonotypes between healthy human individuals. Details on this clone: Its antigen remains unknown.

The CDR3 is 15 residues long. Trimming cost V 0 bases and J 7 bases; bases outside gene matches: 3. Germline V gene sequence: CDR1 MNHNY, CDR2 SVGAGI (reference sequence). In the original workflow: In the immunoSEQ data, sequences were junction-only and lacked quality scores, so filtering differed. Libraries were prepared by immunoSEQ multiplex PCR; TCRdb keeps only in-frame clonotypes and omits some of them. The V and J calls and clone size were taken over from that table, and D and trimming were inferred from the DNA. This repertoire shows a few million clones, almost 96% found once; its top ten account for around 0.13%. Notes on the study in general: Compared with clonotypes that all four donors shared, non-shared clonotypes had lower generation probabilities.

The chain carries TRBV6-6 and TRBJ1-6; 7 bases fit TRBD1. The sequenced sample consisted of naive CD4+ T cells sorted from blood. The subset was: CD45RA+ positively selected. The TCR originated in a man younger than 35 in good health. CDR3 sequence (DNA): TGTGCCAGCAGTTACTCGTACAGGGGAAATTCACCCCTCCACTTT. This gives the protein CASSYSYRGNSPLHF.